Presented here are 29 T cell receptor beta chains from one specimen sequenced in a study of T cell responses to AZD1222 COVID-19 vaccine (dated by TCRdb to the early 2020s). Libraries were built with the immunoSEQ multiplex PCR assay. The table comes from immuneACCESS by way of TCRdb, which keeps in-frame sequences with V and J called. Part of the clones is missing from these tables; in studies checked, under half for an unresolved V gene and the rest for unknown reasons. The sample records tens of thousands of clones, 84% of which are singletons. The ten top clones hold about 19% of the sample. The time point label of this sample denotes: baseline before first vaccination. The sample in question was peripheral blood, obtained on day 0 of AZD1222 vaccination. Receptor source: an adult in good health.

The J gene is TRBJ2-4, the V gene TRBV6-5; D might be TRBD1 (6 bases). Germline-derived CDR1 and CDR2 are MNHEY and SVGAGI. This CDR3 spans 14 amino acids. V was pared by 3 bases and J by 6 bases, with 12 bases between. The CDR3 bases are TGTGCCAGCAGTTATCGACTACAGGGAAACATTCAGTACTTC. Protein sequence: CASSYRLQGNIQYF.

The chain combines TRBV27 with TRBJ2-2; D remains unclear. The V end was cut by 3 bases, the J end by 3 bases, with 2 bases between. The V gene's germline CDR1 is MNHEY and CDR2 SMNVEV (reference sequence). The CDR3 loop spans 12 amino acids. CDR3 coding DNA: TGTGCCAGCAGTTTCCACACCGGGGAGCTGTTTTTT. It translates to CASSFHTGELFF.

This chain connects TRBV19 to TRBJ2-7; TRBD1 might be the D (5 bases). Deletions cut 3 bases from V and 4 bases from J, with 10 bases between. Germline values: CDR1 LNHDA, CDR2 SQIVND (reference sequence). This CDR3 comprises 13 residues. The CDR3 coding sequence is TGTGCCAGTAGTATCAGGGCGCGTTACGAGCAGTACTTC. Protein sequence: CASSIRARYEQYF.

Here the CDR3 reads CASSGSQGGYYGYTF. CDR3 DNA: TGTGCCAGCAGTGGCTCTCAAGGGGGCTACTATGGCTACACCTTC. The chain carries TRBV27 and TRBJ1-2, with 7 bases aligning to TRBD1. Per the germline V gene, CDR1 is MNHEY and CDR2 is SMNVEV (reference sequence). The CDR3 loop spans 15 amino acids. Trimming took 5 bases from V and 3 from J; bases not matched to a gene: 9.

The chain combines TRBV18 with TRBJ2-1; D is uncertain. V lost 1 base to trimming and J lost 6 bases, with 10 bases between them. The V gene's germline CDR1 is KGHSH and CDR2 LQKENI. This CDR3 contains 14 residues. The DNA of the CDR3 is TGTGCCAGCTCACCACGTCGAAGGGTCAATGAGCAGTTCTTC. It yields the protein CASSPRRRVNEQFF.

J is TRBJ2-4 and V is TRBV7-2; weak D call: TRBD2 (5 bases). Trimming shortened V by 0 bases and J by 0 bases, and 9 bases separated the two germline ends. The CDR3 runs to 16 residues. Germline V gene data show CDR1 as SGHTA and CDR2 as FQGNSA. CDR3 bases: TGTGCCAGCAGCTTAGCATGGGAGAGAGCCAAAAACATTCAGTACTTC. This translates into CASSLAWERAKNIQYF.

This chain joins TRBV9 and TRBJ2-7, with 8 positions matching TRBD2. Germline values: CDR1 SGDLS, CDR2 YYNGEE. J gave up 3 bases and V 0 bases, and 2 bases lay outside the gene matches. This CDR3 contains 14 residues. This chain's CDR3 is CASSVGLAGYEQYF. The CDR3 nucleotides read TGTGCCAGCAGCGTAGGTCTAGCGGGCTACGAGCAGTACTTC.

This chain joins TRBV3-1 (or the pseudogene TRBV3-2) and TRBJ1-2; D is perhaps TRBD1 (6 bases). V lost 4 bases and J 4 bases, leaving 13 bases between the germline ends. Germline V gene lookup returns CDR1 LGHDT and CDR2 YNNKEL (reference sequence). The CDR3 is 14 amino acids. The chain's CDR3 is CASSRSRGAYGYTF. The CDR3 DNA follows: TGTGCCAGCAGCCGTTCCCGGGGGGCCTATGGCTACACCTTC.

This rearrangement joins TRBV18 to TRBJ2-7; D is perhaps TRBD1 (7 bases). Germline V CDR1 and CDR2: KGHSH, LQKENI. V was cut by 8 bases and J by 2 bases, with 13 bases left in between. This CDR3 region has 13 residues. In DNA, the CDR3 is TGTGCCAGCCCCAGGGGGGACCCCTACGAGCAGTACGTC. Amino acids: CASPRGDPYEQYV.

The chain recombines TRBV7-2 with TRBJ2-5, with unresolved D. Germline assignment: CDR1 SGHTA and CDR2 FQGNSA. CDR3 length equals 15 residues. Trimming stripped 0 bases from V and 5 bases from J, with 13 bases between. The CDR3 DNA is TGTGCCAGCAGCTTAGCCCCTGGCGACTTGGAGACCCAGTACTTC. This encodes CASSLAPGDLETQYF.

Comments on this clone: The sample carries other DNA sequences with the same CDR3. The genes are TRBV27 and TRBJ1-1, with a weak D call TRBD1 (5 bases). Between the trimmed V and J ends, which lost 0 bases and 1 base, there was a span of 6 bases. Germline-derived CDR1 and CDR2 are MNHEY and SMNVEV (reference sequence). The CDR3 runs to 14 residues. CDR3 protein: CASSLSGGNTEAFF. As DNA, the CDR3 is TGTGCCAGCAGTTTATCCGGGGGGAACACTGAAGCTTTCTTT.

The CDR3: CASSPQMEAPLHF. CDR3 DNA: TGTGCCAGCAGCCCCCAGATGGAGGCGCCCCTCCACTTT. The rearrangement uses TRBV11-2 and TRBJ1-6; unclear D gene. CDR1 SGHAT and CDR2 FQNNGV come from the germline V gene. With 5 bases removed from V and 13 bases from J, the gap between germline ends came to 15 bases. This CDR3 comprises 13 residues.

The rearrangement uses TRBV5-1 and TRBJ2-7; perhaps TRBD1 as D (6 bases). V lost 0 bases and J 4 bases, leaving 14 bases between the germline ends. In germline, CDR1 is SGHRS, CDR2 YFSETQ. The CDR3 consists of 15 residues. The CDR3 region is CASSLGAGQLYEQYV. The DNA of the CDR3 is TGCGCCAGCAGCTTGGGGGCAGGACAGCTTTACGAGCAGTACGTC.

The chain is built from TRBV28 and TRBJ2-1; 8 bases match TRBD2. The J segment lost 3 bases and the V segment lost 3 bases, leaving 13 bases of the junction unmatched. Germline lookup yields CDR1 MDHEN and CDR2 SYDVKM. There are 18 residues in the CDR3. The CDR3 DNA reads TGTGCCAGCAGTTTGGGATCAATTCTAGCGGGTTACTACAATGAGCAGTTCTTC. It encodes CASSLGSILAGYYNEQFF.

This clone has a single count. The genes are TRBV19 and TRBJ1-1; a possible D gene is TRBD1 (5 bases). The germline gives CDR1 LNHDA, CDR2 SQIVND (reference sequence). The germline V and J ends were trimmed by 3 bases and 4 bases, with 12 bases remaining between them. CDR3 length: 14 amino acids. The CDR3 nucleotides read TGTGCCAGTAGTATTGAGGCAGGGTTCACTGAAGCTTTCTTT. It is translated as CASSIEAGFTEAFF.

The J gene is TRBJ1-2, the V gene TRBV10-3; the match to TRBD1 covers 9 bases. This CDR3 comprises 14 residues. Trimming removed 4 bases from V and 4 bases from J; junction bases left unmatched: 4. Germline V gene lookup returns CDR1 ENHRY and CDR2 SYGVKD. The CDR3 region is CAISGRQGGYGYTF. CDR3 bases: TGTGCCATCAGTGGAAGACAGGGGGGCTATGGCTACACCTTC.

The chain recombines TRBV18 with TRBJ2-2; D unclear. V was cut by 2 bases and J by 8 bases, with 9 bases left in between. This CDR3 is 13 amino acids long. Germline V gene data show CDR1 as KGHSH and CDR2 as LQKENI. CDR3 nucleotide sequence: TGTGCCAGCTCACCAAGGGTCTCAGGGGAGCTGTTTTTT. It translates to CASSPRVSGELFF.

J is TRBJ2-7 and V is TRBV18; no firm D call. There are 14 residues in the CDR3. V lost 1 base to trimming and J lost 0 bases, with 7 bases between them. CDR1 and CDR2 (germline): KGHSH, LQKENI. In nucleotides, the CDR3 is TGTGCCAGCTCACCACTCAGAAGCTCCTACGAGCAGTACTTC. It encodes CASSPLRSSYEQYF.

The chain links TRBV27 to TRBJ1-6; 12 positions match TRBD1. V shed 0 bases and J 11 bases; nucleotides not matched to a gene: 8. CDR3 length equals 17 residues. Germline loops: CDR1 MNHEY, CDR2 SMNVEV (reference sequence). In nucleotides, the CDR3 is TGTGCCAGCAGTTTATCGGGGACAGGGGGCGGGATTACACCCCTCCACTTT. It yields the protein CASSLSGTGGGITPLHF.

This clone was counted once. This sample includes further DNA sequences coding for the same CDR3. The J gene is TRBJ1-5, the V gene TRBV28; D gene ambiguous. This CDR3 is built from 13 residues. The V end lost 2 bases, the J end lost 1 base, and 3 bases lay between the germline ends. CDR1 MDHEN and CDR2 SYDVKM come from the germline V gene. CDR3 DNA: TGTGCCAGCAGTTTAAACAGCAATCAGCCCCAGCATTTT. This sequence encodes CASSLNSNQPQHF.

The DNA for the CDR3 is TGTGCCAGTAGTATATGGGGGGCGAACACTGAAGCTTTCTTT. Amino acid sequence: CASSIWGANTEAFF. V and J are TRBV19 and TRBJ1-1, with D possibly matching TRBD1 (6 bases). CDR1 LNHDA and CDR2 SQIVND come from the germline V gene (reference sequence). Deletions cut 2 bases from V and 1 base from J, with 8 bases between. The CDR3 extends over 14 amino acids. Combining the CDR3 with reference TRBV19 and TRBJ1-1 gives the whole variable domain DGGITQSPKYLFRKEGQNVTLSCEQNLNHDAMYWYRQDPGQGLRLIYYSQIVNDFQKGDIAEGYSVSREKKESFPLTVTSAQKNPTAFYLCASSIWGANTEAFFGQGTRLTVV.

The V and J genes are TRBV20-1 and TRBJ1-4; 7 bases map to TRBD1. Trimming at V came to 5 bases and at J to 9 bases, leaving 3 bases not matched to a gene. The CDR3 runs 11 residues. From germline, CDR1 is DFQATT and CDR2 SNEGSKA (reference sequence). The CDR3 sequence is CSADRAQKLFF. The CDR3 DNA sequence: TGCAGTGCTGACAGGGCCCAAAAACTGTTTTTT.

This clone was detected only once. V gene TRBV13 combines with J gene TRBJ1-4; no clear D. CDR3 length equals 12 residues. The germline V gene encodes CDR1 PRHDT and CDR2 FYEKMQ (reference sequence). Trimming took off 5 bases at V and 13 bases at J, with 14 bases between the two ends. The DNA for the CDR3 is TGTGCCAGCAGCCCCTGGACCGCCGGACTGTTTTTT. Its translation is CASSPWTAGLFF. The full variable domain, with the rest looked up from reference TRBV13 and TRBJ1-4, is AAGVIQSPRHLIKEKRETATLKCYPIPRHDTVYWYQQGPGQDPQFLISFYEKMQSDKGSIPDRFSAQQFSDYHSELNMSSLELGDSALYFCASSPWTAGLFFGSGTQLSVL.

This clone was seen more than once but under ten times. This chain joins TRBV5-4 and TRBJ1-1, with D possibly matching TRBD1 (6 bases). The V end lost 1 base, the J end lost 5 bases, and 9 bases lay between the germline ends. Germline-derived CDR1 and CDR2 are SGHNT and YYREEE (reference sequence). The CDR3 sequence is 13 residues long. CDR3 protein: CASSLRGGTEAFF. DNA for the CDR3: TGTGCCAGCAGCTTGAGAGGGGGAACTGAAGCTTTCTTT.

This clone has just a few counts. The chain uses TRBV4-3 and TRBJ2-3; TRBD1 agrees at 8 bases. J lost 6 bases, V lost 4 bases, and 9 bases had no gene match. Per germline, CDR1 LGHNA and CDR2 YSLEER. The CDR3 length is 15 residues. The CDR3 reads CASSLQFRGQDTQYF. As DNA, the CDR3 is TGCGCCAGCAGCCTCCAATTCAGGGGGCAGGATACGCAGTATTTT.

The chain carries TRBV18 and TRBJ2-5, with D hard to call. The CDR3 runs to 13 residues. Germline V lookup: CDR1 KGHSH, CDR2 LQKENI. V was shortened by 3 bases and J by 2 bases, with 7 bases between the two germline ends. The CDR3 nucleotides are TGTGCCAGCTCACCTTCTCAGCAAGAGACCCAGTACTTC. It codes for CASSPSQQETQYF.

The V and J genes are TRBV3-1 (or the pseudogene TRBV3-2) and TRBJ1-3, with D uncertain. CDR1 and CDR2 from the germline V gene are LGHDT and YNNKEL (reference sequence). The V end was cut by 5 bases, the J end by 1 base, with 9 bases between. This CDR3 region has 14 residues. The CDR3 is CASSYGSSGNTIYF. Written as DNA, the CDR3 is TGTGCCAGCAGCTACGGCTCATCTGGAAACACCATATATTTT.

This clone was counted a single time. V gene TRBV7-2 combines with J gene TRBJ2-1; D is uncertain. Germline V gives CDR1 SGHTA, CDR2 FQGNSA. The CDR3 is 13 amino acids. The ends were cut back, 1 base at V and 5 bases at J, with 6 bases in the middle. DNA for the CDR3: TGTGCCAGCAGCTTAGGGGCTCACAATGAGCAGTTCTTC. Translated: CASSLGAHNEQFF.

V and J are TRBV7-3 and TRBJ2-2; 8 bases are a match to TRBD1. The junction had 5 bases not matched to a gene; V was cut back by 5 bases and J by 3 bases. This CDR3 has 15 amino acids. In germline, CDR1 is SGHTA, CDR2 FQGTGA. The CDR3 DNA is TGTGCCAGCAGCACAGGACAGGGATACACCGGGGAGCTGTTTTTT. Its protein product is CASSTGQGYTGELFF.